The rows below give T cell receptor beta chains drawn from one sample of a study of T cell responses to AZD1222 COVID-19 vaccine. Sequenced by immunoSEQ multiplex PCR; TCRdb stores in-frame clones only, minus some. This table has 250,000 to 300,000 clones, about 94% appearing once. The sample here was peripheral blood, taken 28 days after the second AZD1222 dose. These receptor sequences come from an adult who received the AZD1222 COVID-19 vaccine. The CDR3 runs from the conserved cysteine through the conserved F or W. The order of the fields is clone size, V gene, J gene, D gene, CDR3 DNA, CDR3 protein. The D gene is left open where the match is weak. The size of a clone is reported for some rows only, either as once, few or many, or as a class for expanded clones.

abundance: .; v_gene: TRBV7-2; j_gene: TRBJ2-7; d_gene: .; CDR3nt: TGTGCCAGCAGCTTTAGCGGACGCGGCGGGAACGAGCAGTACTTC; CDR3aa: CASSFSGRGGNEQYF
abundance: .; v_gene: TRBV9; j_gene: TRBJ2-5; d_gene: .; CDR3nt: TGTGCCAGCAGCGTAGGGGGGTCTGAAGAGACCCAGTACTTC; CDR3aa: CASSVGGSEETQYF
abundance: .; v_gene: TRBV10-2; j_gene: TRBJ1-6; d_gene: TRBD1; CDR3nt: TGCGCCAGCAGTGAGTCGGGACAGGGGGGAATAAAATCACCCCTCCACTTT; CDR3aa: CASSESGQGGIKSPLHF
abundance: .; v_gene: TRBV9; j_gene: TRBJ1-6; d_gene: .; CDR3nt: TGTGCCAGCAGCCCCAGTGGCGGGGGCAATTCACCCCTCCACTTT; CDR3aa: CASSPSGGGNSPLHF
abundance: few; v_gene: TRBV7-9; j_gene: TRBJ2-6; d_gene: .; CDR3nt: TGTGCCAGCAGCGCCGGGACGTACGGGGCCAACGTCCTGACTTTC; CDR3aa: CASSAGTYGANVLTF
abundance: .; v_gene: TRBV5-1; j_gene: TRBJ2-5; d_gene: .; CDR3nt: TGCGCCAGCAGCTCCTCCCAGTCACGAGAGACCCAGTACTTC; CDR3aa: CASSSSQSRETQYF
abundance: .; v_gene: TRBV7-3; j_gene: TRBJ2-1; d_gene: TRBD2; CDR3nt: TGTGCCAGCAGCCCAGCTAGCGGGAGTATCAATGAGCAGTTCTTC; CDR3aa: CASSPASGSINEQFF
abundance: .; v_gene: TRBV5-4; j_gene: TRBJ2-3; d_gene: .; CDR3nt: TGTGCCAGCAGCTTGGGAACTACCTCTAGCACAGATACGCAGTATTTT; CDR3aa: CASSLGTTSSTDTQYF
abundance: .; v_gene: TRBV5-5; j_gene: TRBJ1-4; d_gene: .; CDR3nt: TGTGCCAGCAGCTTGGACAGGGCAGTCACTAATGAAAAACTGTTTTTT; CDR3aa: CASSLDRAVTNEKLFF
abundance: .; v_gene: TRBV10-3; j_gene: TRBJ1-1; d_gene: TRBD1; CDR3nt: TGTGCCATCATGGGACAGATGGAGGACACTGAAGCTTTCTTT; CDR3aa: CAIMGQMEDTEAFF
abundance: .; v_gene: TRBV6-5; j_gene: TRBJ2-7; d_gene: TRBD1; CDR3nt: TGTGCCAGCAGTTACCGACAGGGTAACTCCTACGAGCAGTACTTC; CDR3aa: CASSYRQGNSYEQYF
abundance: once; v_gene: TRBV25-1; j_gene: TRBJ1-2; d_gene: TRBD1; CDR3nt: TGTGCCAGCAGTGACGACAGGGGGCCATATGGCTACACCTTC; CDR3aa: CASSDDRGPYGYTF
abundance: .; v_gene: TRBV7-9; j_gene: TRBJ2-1; d_gene: .; CDR3nt: TGTGCCAGCAGCTTTGAAGGGAGAGACAATGAGCAGTTCTTC; CDR3aa: CASSFEGRDNEQFF
abundance: .; v_gene: TRBV9; j_gene: TRBJ2-1; d_gene: TRBD2; CDR3nt: TGTGCCAGCAGCGTTAGGACTAGCGGATACAATGAGCAGTTCTTC; CDR3aa: CASSVRTSGYNEQFF
abundance: .; v_gene: TRBV18; j_gene: TRBJ2-1; d_gene: TRBD2; CDR3nt: TGTGCCAGCTCACCACCACGGGGGCCTAGCGGGGTTGGTGAGCAGTTCTTC; CDR3aa: CASSPPRGPSGVGEQFF
abundance: .; v_gene: TRBV7-9; j_gene: TRBJ1-4; d_gene: .; CDR3nt: TGTGCCAGCAGCTCCTTCCCTGCAACTAATGAAAAACTGTTTTTT; CDR3aa: CASSSFPATNEKLFF
abundance: .; v_gene: TRBV5-6; j_gene: TRBJ1-2; d_gene: .; CDR3nt: TGTGCCAGCAGCCAAGGGGGGACCTTAGGCTATGGCTACACCTTC; CDR3aa: CASSQGGTLGYGYTF
abundance: .; v_gene: TRBV7-9; j_gene: TRBJ1-3; d_gene: .; CDR3nt: TGTGCCAGCAGTTTAAGTATTTCCGGAAACACCATATATTTT; CDR3aa: CASSLSISGNTIYF
abundance: .; v_gene: TRBV18; j_gene: TRBJ2-7; d_gene: .; CDR3nt: TGTGCCAGCTCACCGGGCGGTCCCTACGAGCAGTACTTC; CDR3aa: CASSPGGPYEQYF
abundance: .; v_gene: TRBV28; j_gene: TRBJ1-1; d_gene: .; CDR3nt: TGTGCCAGCAAGGACGCCCTGGGGACTGAAGCTTTCTTT; CDR3aa: CASKDALGTEAFF
abundance: once; v_gene: TRBV28; j_gene: TRBJ2-7; d_gene: .; CDR3nt: TGTGCCAGCAGTTTACAGGGAGGCGGGGAGCAGTACTTC; CDR3aa: CASSLQGGGEQYF
abundance: .; v_gene: TRBV28; j_gene: TRBJ2-4; d_gene: TRBD1; CDR3nt: TGTGCCAGCAGTTTGTCAGACAGGGCGAACATTCAGTACTTC; CDR3aa: CASSLSDRANIQYF
abundance: .; v_gene: TRBV2; j_gene: TRBJ1-3; d_gene: .; CDR3nt: TGTGCCAGCAGTGACCCGCAGGGTAGTGGAAACACCATATATTTT; CDR3aa: CASSDPQGSGNTIYF
abundance: .; v_gene: TRBV10-3; j_gene: TRBJ2-7; d_gene: .; CDR3nt: TGTGCCATCAGTGAGTCGGTAGGATACGAGCAGTACTTC; CDR3aa: CAISESVGYEQYF
abundance: .; v_gene: TRBV7-9; j_gene: TRBJ1-2; d_gene: .; CDR3nt: TGTGCCAGCGCCGGGACTACCTTGGGTGGCTACACCTTC; CDR3aa: CASAGTTLGGYTF
abundance: .; v_gene: TRBV24-1; j_gene: TRBJ2-2; d_gene: .; CDR3nt: TGTGCCACCAAAAGGGATACCGGGGAGCTGTTTTTT; CDR3aa: CATKRDTGELFF
abundance: .; v_gene: TRBV28; j_gene: TRBJ1-2; d_gene: .; CDR3nt: TGTGCCAGCAGTACAATTACGACAAGTAGATTTAACTATGGCTACACCTTC; CDR3aa: CASSTITTSRFNYGYTF
abundance: .; v_gene: TRBV2; j_gene: TRBJ1-2; d_gene: TRBD1; CDR3nt: TGTGCCAGAGACACAGGGGCGGGTAGGGATGGCTACACCTTC; CDR3aa: CARDTGAGRDGYTF
abundance: .; v_gene: TRBV9; j_gene: TRBJ1-3; d_gene: .; CDR3nt: TGTGCCAGCAGCATGGGATCGGCCGGAAACACCATATATTTT; CDR3aa: CASSMGSAGNTIYF
abundance: .; v_gene: TRBV29-1; j_gene: TRBJ1-1; d_gene: .; CDR3nt: TGCAGCGTTGGAAAAGCAATGTACACTGAAGCTTTCTTT; CDR3aa: CSVGKAMYTEAFF
abundance: .; v_gene: TRBV28; j_gene: TRBJ1-4; d_gene: .; CDR3nt: TGTGCCAGCAGTTCAGGGGTTGAGGAAAAACTGTTTTTT; CDR3aa: CASSSGVEEKLFF
abundance: .; v_gene: TRBV6-5; j_gene: TRBJ1-6; d_gene: .; CDR3nt: TGTGCCACCACCAGGGCCATAAATAATTCACCCCTCCACTTT; CDR3aa: CATTRAINNSPLHF
abundance: few; v_gene: TRBV5-6; j_gene: TRBJ2-3; d_gene: TRBD1; CDR3nt: TGTGCCAGCATTTCCGGGACAGGGTCCCGAGATACGCAGTATTTT; CDR3aa: CASISGTGSRDTQYF
abundance: .; v_gene: TRBV5-6; j_gene: TRBJ1-2; d_gene: .; CDR3nt: TGTGCCAGCAGCTTGACCAAGGACTATGGCTACACCTTC; CDR3aa: CASSLTKDYGYTF
abundance: .; v_gene: TRBV18; j_gene: TRBJ2-2; d_gene: .; CDR3nt: TGTGCCAGCTCACCGTTGAACACCGGGGAGCTGTTTTTT; CDR3aa: CASSPLNTGELFF
abundance: .; v_gene: TRBV5-1; j_gene: TRBJ2-5; d_gene: .; CDR3nt: TGCGCCAGCAGCTTTGGGGGCCAAGAGACCCAGTACTTC; CDR3aa: CASSFGGQETQYF
abundance: .; v_gene: TRBV14; j_gene: TRBJ2-2; d_gene: .; CDR3nt: TGTGCCAGCAGCCACGGACTTATCGGGGAGCTGTTTTTT; CDR3aa: CASSHGLIGELFF
abundance: .; v_gene: TRBV13; j_gene: TRBJ1-1; d_gene: .; CDR3nt: TGTGCCAGCAGCTTAGCAGGTTCTGAAGCTTTCTTT; CDR3aa: CASSLAGSEAFF
abundance: .; v_gene: TRBV6-5; j_gene: TRBJ1-6; d_gene: .; CDR3nt: TGTGCCAGCAGTCTAGGGAACTCCTATAATTCACCCCTCCACTTT; CDR3aa: CASSLGNSYNSPLHF
abundance: once; v_gene: TRBV4-2; j_gene: TRBJ1-1; d_gene: TRBD1; CDR3nt: TGTGCCAGCAGCCTCGGACAGGGTCAGAACACTGAAGCTTTCTTT; CDR3aa: CASSLGQGQNTEAFF
abundance: few; v_gene: TRBV4-1; j_gene: TRBJ2-1; d_gene: TRBD2; CDR3nt: TGCGCCAGCAGTCGCGCTAGCGGGAGTTTCAATGAGCAGTTCTTC; CDR3aa: CASSRASGSFNEQFF
abundance: .; v_gene: TRBV2; j_gene: TRBJ1-5; d_gene: .; CDR3nt: TGTGCCAGCAGTGAAGCCGGACAGATTGGGAGGGCCCAGCATTTT; CDR3aa: CASSEAGQIGRAQHF
abundance: .; v_gene: TRBV7-9; j_gene: TRBJ1-1; d_gene: .; CDR3nt: TGTGCCAGCAGCTTGGGGACGGTCACTGAAGCTTTCTTT; CDR3aa: CASSLGTVTEAFF
abundance: .; v_gene: TRBV7-6; j_gene: TRBJ1-5; d_gene: .; CDR3nt: TGTGCCAGCAGCCCCGTCGGGAGCAATCAGCCCCAGCATTTT; CDR3aa: CASSPVGSNQPQHF
abundance: .; v_gene: TRBV18; j_gene: TRBJ1-6; d_gene: .; CDR3nt: TGTGCCAGCTCACTCCAGGATACTAATTCACCCCTCCACTTT; CDR3aa: CASSLQDTNSPLHF
abundance: .; v_gene: TRBV30; j_gene: TRBJ2-7; d_gene: TRBD1; CDR3nt: TGTGCCTGGAGTCGGACAGGGTCGTCCTACGAGCAGTACTTC; CDR3aa: CAWSRTGSSYEQYF
abundance: .; v_gene: TRBV19; j_gene: TRBJ2-7; d_gene: TRBD2; CDR3nt: TGTGCCAGTACCCCCGGGACGGGAGGCTACGAGCAGTACTTC; CDR3aa: CASTPGTGGYEQYF
abundance: .; v_gene: TRBV7-9; j_gene: TRBJ1-2; d_gene: TRBD1; CDR3nt: TGTGCCAGCAGCTTGTTAGGACAGGGTGCAGGAATGGACTATGGCTACACCTTC; CDR3aa: CASSLLGQGAGMDYGYTF
abundance: few; v_gene: TRBV5-5; j_gene: TRBJ1-5; d_gene: .; CDR3nt: TGTGCCAGCAGCTTGATGTTTGGGGTAGGTCAGCCCCAGCATTTT; CDR3aa: CASSLMFGVGQPQHF
abundance: .; v_gene: TRBV18; j_gene: TRBJ2-6; d_gene: .; CDR3nt: TGTGCCAGCTCACCACCGCCGTATCGGGCAGGGGGGTCTGGGGCCAACGTCCTGACTTTC; CDR3aa: CASSPPPYRAGGSGANVLTF
abundance: .; v_gene: TRBV4-3; j_gene: TRBJ1-2; d_gene: .; CDR3nt: TGCGCCAGCAGCCAAGTTCTACAGGCTAACTATGGCTACACCTTC; CDR3aa: CASSQVLQANYGYTF
abundance: .; v_gene: TRBV7-9; j_gene: TRBJ2-5; d_gene: .; CDR3nt: TGTGCCAGCAGTCAGACCGGCGGGGAACAGACCCAGTACTTC; CDR3aa: CASSQTGGEQTQYF
abundance: once; v_gene: TRBV11-1; j_gene: TRBJ1-1; d_gene: .; CDR3nt: TGTGCCAGCAGCTTAGGTCCAATCCCTAGGACTGAAGCTTTCTTT; CDR3aa: CASSLGPIPRTEAFF
abundance: .; v_gene: TRBV7-3; j_gene: TRBJ2-5; d_gene: TRBD2; CDR3nt: TGTGCCAGCAGCTCACCCAACCTAGCGGGGGAAGAGACCCAGTACTTC; CDR3aa: CASSSPNLAGEETQYF
abundance: .; v_gene: TRBV11-2; j_gene: TRBJ1-2; d_gene: .; CDR3nt: TGTGCCAGCAGCGATTACAAGGACCGAGACTATGGCTACACCTTC; CDR3aa: CASSDYKDRDYGYTF